A single sample gave rise to the 25 T cell receptor beta chains below, sequenced in a study of response to subunit inactivated influenza vaccine. TCRdb used MiXCR to reprocess the RT-PCR reads, holding one entry per CDR3 protein. Seen here are a few hundred thousand distinct CDR3 sequences, about 14% observed once, and the top ten hold approximately 12%. The sample in question was PBMCs from blood, obtained 11 to 12 days after vaccination. The receptors derive from a man aged 45 to 65 who received an inactivated influenza vaccine.

The chain couples TRBV5-1 to TRBJ2-2, with D tentatively TRBD2 (6 bases). This CDR3 is built from 16 residues. Trimming left V 1 base short and J 6 bases short, with 16 bases between. Germline V gene lookup returns CDR1 SGHRS and CDR2 YFSETQ. Written as DNA, the CDR3 is TGCGCCAGCAGCTTGAGGCCTAGCGTGCAAGCCGGGGAGCTGTTTTTT. It specifies CASSLRPSVQAGELFF.

The chain carries TRBV27 and TRBJ1-6, with 9 positions matching TRBD1. The germline gives CDR1 MNHEY, CDR2 SMNVEV (reference sequence). The CDR3 length is 16 residues. J lost 9 bases, V lost 3 bases, and 9 bases had no gene match. The CDR3 reads CASSFKGQGSSSPLHF. The CDR3 coding sequence is TGTGCCAGCAGTTTCAAGGGACAGGGAAGTAGTTCACCCCTCCACTTT.

J is TRBJ2-3 and V is TRBV29-1, with D unresolved. CDR1 is SQVTM and CDR2 is ANQGSEA in the germline V gene. V lost 6 bases and J lost 3, with 10 bases in between. The CDR3 is 12 residues long. The CDR3 DNA is TGCAGCGTGATTATTGGAACAGATACGCAGTATTTT. This encodes CSVIIGTDTQYF.

This sequence joins TRBV11-3 and TRBJ2-1, with D unresolved. CDR3 length: 13 residues. The germline CDR1 and CDR2 sequences are SGHNT and YENEEA. V was cut by 5 bases and J by 8 bases, with 13 bases left in between. CDR3 coding DNA: TGTGCCAGCAGCCGGACCCACCAGGATGAGCAGTTCTTC. This encodes CASSRTHQDEQFF.

A few counts support this clonotype. CDR3 region: CSARDIRTGYEQYF. CDR3 coding DNA: TGCAGTGCTAGAGATATACGGACAGGGTACGAGCAGTACTTC. V and J are TRBV20-1 and TRBJ2-7; 8 bases fit TRBD1. Unmatched junction bases numbered 5, after V lost 0 bases and J lost 4 bases. Germline CDR1 reads DFQATT; CDR2 reads SNEGSKA (reference sequence). The CDR3 has 14 residues.

As regards this clonotype: One end of the junction does not line up with germline, which may come from a read error. This rearrangement joins TRBV5-7 to TRBJ2-2; D might be TRBD2 (5 bases). TRBV5-7 is classed as an ORF, of uncertain function. The CDR3 spans 15 residues. Written as DNA, the CDR3 is TGTGCCAGCAGCTACGGTGGGGAGTACACCGGGGAGCTTTTTTTT. Encoded protein: CASSYGGEYTGELFF.

This clonotype was seen a few times. The chain joins TRBV27 to TRBJ2-5; weak D call: TRBD2 (5 bases). The CDR3 extends over 14 amino acids. The germline gives CDR1 MNHEY, CDR2 SMNVEV (reference sequence). V lost 3 bases to trimming and J lost 4 bases, with 12 bases between them. CDR3 DNA sequence: TGTGCCAGCAGTTTGCGGGTGGATGGAGAGACCCAGTACTTC. Amino acids: CASSLRVDGETQYF.

This clonotype was seen a handful of times. This chain connects TRBV7-2 to TRBJ1-1; D remains ambiguous. Germline CDR1 SGHTA, CDR2 FQGNSA. The CDR3 length is 14 residues. V lost 4 bases, J lost 5 bases, and 14 bases lay in between. The CDR3 sequence: CASSSLVVVTEAFF. In nucleotides, the CDR3 is TGTGCCAGCAGCTCGTTAGTGGTTGTGACTGAAGCTTTCTTT.

V is TRBV6-1 and J is TRBJ1-2, with a weak D call TRBD1 (6 bases). Trimming took off 6 bases at V and 4 bases at J, with 12 bases between the two ends. There are 13 residues in the CDR3. Germline lookup yields CDR1 MNHNS and CDR2 SASEGT. The CDR3 spells CASSHREFYGYTF. The DNA of the CDR3 is TGTGCCAGCAGCCACAGGGAGTTCTATGGCTACACCTTC.

This clonotype occurred a few times. The J gene is TRBJ2-2, the V gene TRBV7-2; 7 bases line up with TRBD1. The CDR3 runs 16 residues. V shed 2 bases and J 0 bases; nucleotides not matched to a gene: 3. Germline CDR1 SGHTA, CDR2 FQGNSA. CDR3: CASSLPGQANTGELFF. The CDR3 DNA sequence: TGTGCCAGCAGCTTACCAGGACAGGCGAACACCGGGGAGCTGTTTTTT.

A few counts support this clonotype. V is TRBV7-9 and J is TRBJ1-3; D is ambiguous. Looked up from germline, CDR1 is SEHNR and CDR2 is FQNEAQ (reference sequence). This CDR3 has 16 amino acids. Deletions cut 5 bases from V and 4 bases from J, with 18 bases between. This chain's CDR3 is CASSPWMVETGNTIYF. CDR3 DNA: TGTGCCAGCAGCCCGTGGATGGTGGAGACCGGAAACACCATATATTTT. Looking up the rest from reference TRBV7-9 and TRBJ1-3 gives the full variable domain: DTGVSQNPRHKITKRGQNVTFRCDPISEHNRLYWYRQTLGQGPEFLTYFQNEAQLEKSRLLSDRFSAERPKGSFSTLEIQRTEQGDSAMYLCASSPWMVETGNTIYFGEGSWLTVV.

This clonotype was counted a few times. The chain is built from TRBV5-1 and TRBJ2-1; weak D call: TRBD2 (7 bases). The CDR3 runs to 17 residues. V shed 0 bases and J shed 4 bases, with 17 bases lying between them. From germline, CDR1 is SGHRS and CDR2 YFSETQ. CDR3 coding DNA: TGCGCCAGCAGCTTGGTGAGGTGGCGGGGGCCGTACAATGAGCAGTTCTTC. As protein: CASSLVRWRGPYNEQFF.

The chain employs TRBV20-1 and TRBJ2-1; D might be TRBD2 (7 bases). CDR1 and CDR2 from the germline V gene are DFQATT and SNEGSKA (reference sequence). Trimming removed 4 bases at V and 4 bases at J, with 20 bases between. The CDR3 has 16 amino acids. CDR3 loop: CSATGGGRTSYNEQFF. The CDR3 DNA reads TGCAGTGCTACCGGCGGGGGCAGGACAAGTTACAATGAGCAGTTCTTC.

This clonotype was picked up one time. This chain links TRBV6-1 with TRBJ2-1, with 9 bases aligning to TRBD1. Germline V lookup: CDR1 MNHNS, CDR2 SASEGT. The trim removed 8 bases at V and 3 bases at J, leaving 8 bases unmatched. The CDR3 is made up of 15 amino acids. The CDR3 spells CASPDRDRVYNEQFF. CDR3 nucleotide sequence: TGTGCCAGCCCAGACAGGGACAGGGTCTACAATGAGCAGTTCTTC.

There are a few counts of this clonotype. The gene calls are TRBV28 and TRBJ1-5; 7 nucleotides align to TRBD1. Looked up from germline, CDR1 is MDHEN and CDR2 is SYDVKM. The CDR3 spans 13 residues. V shed 6 bases, J shed 7 bases, and the junction held 6 bases outside the gene matches. The CDR3 sequence is CASRLAGGQPQHF. The CDR3 region has the DNA TGTGCCAGCAGACTCGCAGGGGGACAGCCCCAGCATTTT.

This clonotype was counted a few times. The gene calls are TRBV3-1 and TRBJ2-5; D uncertain. There are 15 residues in the CDR3. Germline CDR1 reads LGHDT; CDR2 reads YNNKEL (reference sequence). The V end was cut by 1 base, the J end by 3 bases, with 12 bases between. The CDR3 spells CASSQGMDREETQYF. The DNA of the CDR3 is TGTGCCAGCAGCCAAGGGATGGACCGAGAAGAGACCCAGTACTTC.

This rearrangement joins TRBV6-1 to TRBJ2-1; the match to TRBD2 covers 8 bases. Germline V CDR1 and CDR2: MNHNS, SASEGT. V shed 6 bases and J 4 bases; nucleotides not matched to a gene: 8. This CDR3 region has 15 residues. The CDR3 loop reads CASRTGLEVYNEQFF. In nucleotides, the CDR3 is TGTGCCAGCAGGACGGGACTAGAGGTTTACAATGAGCAGTTCTTC.

The chain carries TRBV6-5 and TRBJ2-2, with unresolved D. V lost 3 bases to trimming and J lost 3 bases, with 11 bases between them. This CDR3 comprises 15 residues. CDR1 and CDR2 (germline): MNHEY, SVGAGI. Written as DNA, the CDR3 is TGTGCCAGCAGTTATGTCTCGTCGGACACCGGGGAGCTGTTTTTT. Encoded protein: CASSYVSSDTGELFF.

This clonotype was detected only a few times. This chain joins TRBV4-2 and TRBJ1-5, with D unresolved. The V end was cut by 1 base, the J end by 0 bases, with 4 bases between. The V gene's germline CDR1 is LGHNA and CDR2 YNFKEQ. The CDR3 consists of 14 residues. CDR3 sequence (DNA): TGTGCCAGCAGCCAAGGAAGTAGCAATCAGCCCCAGCATTTT. The encoded protein is CASSQGSSNQPQHF.

This clonotype was counted once. This chain joins TRBV20-1 and TRBJ1-6; maybe TRBD1 (5 bases). Looked up from germline, CDR1 is DFQATT and CDR2 is SNEGSKA (reference sequence). This CDR3 has 15 residues. Trimming shortened V by 1 base and J by 9 bases, and 16 bases separated the two germline ends. The CDR3 nucleotides read TGCAGTGCTAGAGGGGGCGGGCAGCTCGGTTCACCCCTCCACTTT. It codes for CSARGGGQLGSPLHF.

The gene calls are TRBV5-1 and TRBJ2-3; D might be TRBD1 or TRBD2, each matching 5 bases. This CDR3 has 14 residues. The V end was cut by 4 bases, the J end by 3 bases, with 12 bases between. CDR1 is SGHRS and CDR2 is YFSETQ in the germline V gene. Here the CDR3 reads CASSPGTWTDTQYF. The CDR3 coding sequence is TGCGCCAGCAGCCCCGGGACGTGGACAGATACGCAGTATTTT.

This clonotype was seen ten or more times. The chain uses TRBV12-3 or TRBV12-4 and TRBJ1-2, with a tentative D call TRBD1 (5 bases). The CDR3 length is 14 residues. Trimming left V 1 base short and J 7 bases short, with 13 bases between. CDR3 bases: TGTGCCAGCAGTTTAGGGGGACGGCCTAGTGGCTACACCTTC. Its translation: CASSLGGRPSGYTF.

The chain joins TRBV4-1 to TRBJ2-5; 8 bases align to TRBD2. In germline, CDR1 is MGHRA, CDR2 YSYEKL. The J segment lost 5 bases and the V segment lost 0 bases, leaving 11 bases of the junction unmatched. This CDR3 has 17 amino acids. CDR3 region: CASSQDFRRGASETQYF. CDR3 sequence (DNA): TGCGCCAGCAGCCAAGATTTTCGGCGGGGGGCCTCGGAGACCCAGTACTTC.

CDR3 nucleotides: TGCGCCAGCAGCCAACCAGGGACAGGGGGCGCAGATACGCAGTATTTT. As protein: CASSQPGTGGADTQYF. The V call is TRBV4-1, the J call TRBJ2-3; 12 positions match TRBD1. The junction had 4 bases not matched to a gene; V was cut back by 2 bases and J by 4 bases. CDR1 MGHRA and CDR2 YSYEKL come from the germline V gene. This CDR3 has 16 residues.

This chain links TRBV21-1 with TRBJ2-1; the DNA was not compared with TRBD2, the D call given in the table. TRBV21-1 is reported as a pseudogene. The length of the CDR3 is 16 residues. CDR3 residues: CASSKLGREAYNEQFF. CDR3 sequence (DNA): TGTGCCAGCAGCAAACTGGGGCGGGAGGCTTACAATGAGCAGTTCTTC.